Presented here are 5 T cell receptor beta chains from one specimen sequenced in a study of spatial heterogeneity in lung cancer. TCRdb recomputed calls from the 5' RACE reads with MiXCR, one row per CDR3 protein. The repertoire has 89,000 or so distinct CDR3 sequences, 15% to 20% of them found once; the top ten carry roughly 6%. The time point here: sample taken at primary tumor resection. Tumor, nontumor lung or frozen PBMC supplied whole RNA that was sequenced unsorted. The sample in question was PBMCs, obtained at surgery. All receptors derive from a male donor with early-stage non-small cell lung cancer.

This clonotype was seen ten or more times. The CDR3 DNA follows: TGTGCCATCAGTACGGGGGGCCGAATGGTAGCAGATACGCAGTATTTT. Translated: CAISTGGRMVADTQYF. The chain employs TRBV10-3 and TRBJ2-3; TRBD2 might be the D (7 bases). V dropped 5 bases and J dropped 4 bases, with 19 bases sitting between them. The CDR3 has 16 residues. Germline V CDR1 and CDR2: ENHRY, SYGVKD.

This clonotype was seen more than once but under ten times. CDR3 nucleotide sequence: TGCGCCAGCAGCCCATGGGACAGGTCTTTTGGGGACTATGGCTACACCTTC. Translated: CASSPWDRSFGDYGYTF. The chain joins TRBV4-1 to TRBJ1-2; TRBD1 matches 8 bases. CDR1 is MGHRA, CDR2 YSYEKL, per germline. V lost 4 bases to trimming and J lost 3 bases; unmatched junction nucleotides: 13. The CDR3 is made up of 17 amino acids.

The chain recombines TRBV19 with TRBJ2-7, with a weak D call TRBD2 (7 bases). This CDR3 comprises 15 residues. CDR1 and CDR2 from the germline V gene are LNHDA and SQIVND (reference sequence). Trimming removed 1 base from V and 6 bases from J, with 16 bases in between. CDR3 protein: CASSIVPGGPVEQYF. As DNA, the CDR3 is TGTGCCAGTAGTATAGTTCCGGGGGGCCCGGTCGAGCAGTACTTC.

This clonotype was recorded a few times. The V and J genes are TRBV7-9 and TRBJ2-7; 7 bases agree with TRBD1. Germline CDR1 and CDR2: SEHNR and FQNEAQ (reference sequence). The CDR3 loop spans 14 amino acids. Unmatched junction bases numbered 9, after V lost 5 bases and J lost 5 bases. The CDR3 loop reads CASSRTGENDEQYF. The CDR3 nucleotides read TGTGCCAGCAGCCGCACAGGGGAGAACGACGAGCAGTACTTC.

The gene calls are TRBV3-1 and TRBJ2-2; 7 nucleotides line up with TRBD1. CDR3 length equals 13 residues. From germline, CDR1 is LGHDT and CDR2 YNNKEL (reference sequence). Losses at the gene ends were 2 bases for V and 10 bases for J; bases not matched to a gene: 4. For the CDR3, the DNA is TGTGCCAGCAGCCAATTGACAGGGCCGGAGCTGTTTTTT. This encodes CASSQLTGPELFF.